The 10 T cell receptor beta chains below come from one sample, sequenced in a study of blood T cell repertoires in COVID-19. The table came from immunoSEQ multiplex PCR; TCRdb's copy has only in-frame clones and leaves some out. There are 200,000 to 250,000 clones in the sample; roughly nine tenths occur only once, and under 1.5% lies in the top ten. Sequencing was done on a sample of peripheral blood. The receptors were sampled from a man in his thirties or forties with acute or convalescent COVID-19.

The V and J genes are TRBV30 and TRBJ1-5; possibly TRBD1 for D (5 bases). The CDR3 is made up of 12 amino acids. V was shortened by 0 bases and J by 7 bases, with 7 bases between the two germline ends. Germline CDR1 is GTSNPN and CDR2 is SVGIG (reference sequence). The CDR3 here is CAWSVRGQPQHF. The CDR3 DNA reads as TGTGCCTGGAGTGTACGGGGGCAGCCCCAGCATTTT.

This clone occurred once. This rearrangement joins TRBV5-1 to TRBJ2-7; D possibly corresponds to TRBD1 (5 bases). V was clipped by 3 bases and J by 6 bases, with 19 bases between them. The length of the CDR3 is 15 residues. Germline V gene sequence: CDR1 SGHRS, CDR2 YFSETQ. Written as DNA, the CDR3 is TGCGCCAGCAGCTCTACAGGTCAATCGGTCATCGAGCAGTACTTC. Translating gives CASSSTGQSVIEQYF.

This clone was detected only once. This chain's CDR3 is CASSLMPGTEAFF. In DNA, the CDR3 is TGTGCCAGCAGCTTAATGCCAGGGACTGAAGCTTTCTTT. The rearrangement joins TRBV7-3 to TRBJ1-1; perhaps TRBD1 as D (5 bases). The germline V gene has CDR1 SGHTA and CDR2 FQGTGA. This CDR3 contains 13 residues. Deletions cut 1 base from V and 5 bases from J, with 8 bases between.

This clone has just one count. This sample includes further DNA sequences coding for the same CDR3. The CDR3 DNA is TGTGCCAGCAGTTTATCTAGCGGGGGGACCTACGAGCAGTACTTC. Its translation: CASSLSSGGTYEQYF. The rearrangement uses TRBV28 and TRBJ2-7, with TRBD2 identical over 11 bases. V lost 1 base, J lost 2 bases, and 1 base stayed unmatched. The germline gives CDR1 MDHEN, CDR2 SYDVKM. This CDR3 contains 15 residues.

This clone was picked up a small number of times. The chain recombines TRBV3-1 (or the pseudogene TRBV3-2) with TRBJ2-4; possible D gene TRBD2, 5 bases. The V and J ends lost 7 bases and 1 base respectively, with 17 bases between them. Germline values: CDR1 LGHDT, CDR2 YNNKEL (reference sequence). The CDR3 spans 16 residues. CDR3 DNA: TGTGCCAGCAATTGGACTCTCCCTGTTGCCAAAAACATTCAGTACTTC. Protein: CASNWTLPVAKNIQYF.

CDR3 bases: TGTGCCTGGAGTGTAGGGGGAGACACAGATACGCAGTATTTT. It specifies CAWSVGGDTDTQYF. V is TRBV30 and J is TRBJ2-3; possible D gene TRBD1, 6 bases. There are 14 residues in the CDR3. V shed 0 bases and J shed 2 bases, with 9 bases lying between them. Germline V lookup: CDR1 GTSNPN, CDR2 SVGIG (reference sequence).

V is TRBV19 and J is TRBJ2-2; no definite D call. Trimming left V 1 base short and J 10 bases short, with 10 bases between. The CDR3 runs 13 residues. CDR1 and CDR2 (germline): LNHDA, SQIVND (reference sequence). The CDR3 reads CASSIGHRQELFF. The CDR3 DNA reads as TGTGCCAGTAGTATAGGTCACAGACAGGAGCTGTTTTTT.

About this clone itself: Other DNA variants within this sample encode the same CDR3. The chain carries TRBV28 and TRBJ1-4, with D hard to call. The CDR3 is 11 amino acids. CDR1 is MDHEN, CDR2 SYDVKM, per germline. Trimming removed 3 bases at V and 8 bases at J, with 4 bases between. The CDR3 DNA sequence: TGTGCCAGCAGTTTGGGCGAAAAACTGTTTTTT. This gives the protein CASSLGEKLFF.

The chain couples TRBV27 to TRBJ2-1; D is unclear. Germline values: CDR1 MNHEY, CDR2 SMNVEV (reference sequence). Trimming pared 5 bases from V and 8 bases from J, leaving 10 bases between. The CDR3 loop spans 12 amino acids. The DNA of the CDR3 is TGTGCCAGCAGTCCGACTCCGGATGAGCAGTTCTTC. This encodes CASSPTPDEQFF.

In DNA form, the CDR3 reads TGTGCCACATCTAGAGGGGGTGACACTGAAGCTTTCTTT. The encoded protein is CATSRGGDTEAFF. V and J are TRBV19 and TRBJ1-1; D is possibly TRBD1 (6 bases). Germline CDR1 LNHDA, CDR2 SQIVND (reference sequence). This CDR3 has 13 amino acids. With 10 bases removed from V and 3 bases from J, the gap between germline ends came to 15 bases.